These 18 T cell receptor beta chains originate from one sample sequenced in a study of T cells in Graves' hyperthyroidism and ophthalmopathy. Template material for amplifying TCR beta CDR3 regions consisted of RNA transcripts. The TCR CDR3 first-round RT-PCR relied on the HTBI primer set. TCRdb recomputed calls from the multiplex PCR reads with MiXCR, one row per CDR3 protein. This table holds about 640,000 distinct CDR3 sequences, around 21% found once. The sample consisted of blood. These receptors all come from a man aged 25 to 40 with Graves' ophthalmopathy.

This clonotype was detected only a few times. The chain recombines TRBV30 with TRBJ2-1, with D possibly TRBD2 on 5 matching bases. From germline, CDR1 is GTSNPN and CDR2 SVGIG (reference sequence). The CDR3 has 14 residues. V dropped 0 bases and J dropped 7 bases, with 13 bases sitting between them. Written as DNA, the CDR3 is TGTGCCTGGAGTGTAGCGGCGGGCGGGAATGAGCAGTTCTTC. Its protein is CAWSVAAGGNEQFF.

This clonotype was counted only a few times. The rearrangement uses TRBV20-1 and TRBJ1-1; D gene ambiguous. Germline CDR1 and CDR2: DFQATT and SNEGSKA (reference sequence). The CDR3 covers 8 residues. Trimming pared 8 bases from V and 11 bases from J, leaving 9 bases between. CDR3 residues: CSLKGAFF. In nucleotides, the CDR3 is TGCAGTCTTAAGGGTGCTTTCTTT.

This clonotype occurred a few times. V usage is TRBV27 and J usage is TRBJ2-1, with 10 positions matching TRBD2. The CDR3 is made up of 15 amino acids. Germline CDR1 and CDR2: MNHEY and SMNVEV (reference sequence). V gave up 5 bases and J gave up 6 bases; unmatched junction bases: 7. Written as DNA, the CDR3 is TGTGCCAGCAGTCCCAGGCTAGCGGGAGTCAATGAGCAGTTCTTC. As protein: CASSPRLAGVNEQFF.

The genes are TRBV9 and TRBJ2-7; the match to TRBD1 covers 8 bases. The germline V gene has CDR1 SGDLS and CDR2 YYNGEE. V lost 3 bases, J lost 2 bases, and 10 bases stayed unmatched. This CDR3 contains 16 residues. CDR3 in DNA: TGTGCCAGCAGCGGTCGAGAGGGACAGGACCCCTACGAGCAGTACTTC. Translated: CASSGREGQDPYEQYF.

V gene TRBV6-5 combines with J gene TRBJ1-2, with 8 bases identical to TRBD1. This CDR3 region has 13 residues. The germline CDR1 and CDR2 sequences are MNHEY and SVGAGI. Germline trimming cut 2 bases from V and 5 bases from J; bases unmatched to any gene: 1. DNA for the CDR3: TGTGCCAGCAGTTACACAGGGGGTTATGGCTACACCTTC. Protein sequence: CASSYTGGYGYTF.

The genes are TRBV5-1 and TRBJ1-2; no definite D call. The CDR3 sequence is 14 residues long. Germline assignment: CDR1 SGHRS and CDR2 YFSETQ. Trimming removed 2 bases at V and 2 bases at J, with 10 bases between. The CDR3: CASSFNDGNYGYTF. Here the CDR3 DNA reads TGCGCCAGCAGCTTTAATGACGGGAACTATGGCTACACCTTC.

As for this clonotype: A single base separates this from a much larger clone, so it may be a read error. This sequence joins TRBV3-1 and TRBJ1-1; 9 bases match TRBD1. The CDR3 is 14 residues long. The germline CDR1 and CDR2 sequences are LGHDT and YNNKEL (reference sequence). CDR3 sequence: CASGQGTGLSEAFF. The CDR3 nucleotides are TGTGCCAGCGGCCAAGGGACAGGGCTATCTGAAGCTTTCTTT.

The chain uses TRBV11-2 and TRBJ2-3; TRBD2 aligns across 7 bases. V trimming: 5 bases; J trimming: 3 bases; junction bases outside the gene matches: 11. The CDR3 runs 16 residues. Germline lookup yields CDR1 SGHAT and CDR2 FQNNGV. The CDR3 DNA follows: TGTGCCAGCAGCGGGGTCGCGGGAGTCTATACAGATACGCAGTATTTT. Translation: CASSGVAGVYTDTQYF.

This clonotype was counted only a few times. V is TRBV7-9 and J is TRBJ1-1; D not certain. Germline assignment: CDR1 SEHNR and CDR2 FQNEAQ (reference sequence). Trimming removed 4 bases from V and 11 bases from J, with 8 bases in between. The CDR3 has 10 amino acids. This chain's CDR3 is CASSSDAAFF. CDR3 coding DNA: TGTGCCAGCAGCTCCGATGCGGCTTTCTTT.

The chain employs TRBV7-8 and TRBJ2-7; 10 bases match TRBD2. The V gene end was trimmed by 4 bases and the J gene end by 6 bases; junction bases not matched to a gene: 9. The CDR3 is 15 amino acids. Germline assignment: CDR1 SGHVS and CDR2 FQNEAQ. The CDR3 here is CASSSGLAKCSEQYF. The CDR3 DNA follows: TGTGCCAGCAGCTCGGGACTAGCGAAATGTTCCGAGCAGTACTTC.

The chain recombines TRBV12-3 or TRBV12-4 with TRBJ1-5; D gene unclear. The CDR3 spans 15 residues. Trimming cost V 5 bases and J 0 bases, with 11 bases left between them. The CDR3 DNA sequence: TGTGCCAGCAGTAACCCCCGTAATAGCAATCAGCCCCAGCATTTT. This sequence encodes CASSNPRNSNQPQHF.

At least ten counts were recorded for this clonotype. The chain combines TRBV7-6 with TRBJ2-7; D possibly uses TRBD1 or TRBD2 (7 bases each). This CDR3 spans 15 amino acids. Looked up from germline, CDR1 is SGHVS and CDR2 is FNYEAQ. V was cut by 4 bases and J by 5 bases, with 18 bases left in between. Here the CDR3 DNA reads TGTGCCAGCAGCTCCACAGGGGAGGGAAATGACGAGCAGTACTTC. Translated, it gives CASSSTGEGNDEQYF.

This clonotype turned up a few times. This chain links TRBV24-1 with TRBJ2-2; no definite D call. Germline values: CDR1 KGHDR, CDR2 SFDVKD. This CDR3 has 12 residues. V was pared by 8 bases and J by 1 base, with 4 bases between. The CDR3 protein is CATMKNTGELFF. As DNA, the CDR3 is TGTGCCACCATGAAGAACACCGGGGAGCTGTTTTTT.

This clonotype was observed a handful of times. This chain connects TRBV6-1 to TRBJ2-7; 7 bases are shared with TRBD1. Germline V gene data show CDR1 as MNHNS and CDR2 as SASEGT. CDR3 length: 11 amino acids. The junction had 4 bases not matched to a gene; V was cut back by 7 bases and J by 7 bases. The CDR3 coding sequence is TGTGCCAGCACACAGGGGAAAGAGCAGTACTTC. Its translation is CASTQGKEQYF.

This clonotype was seen at least ten times. The chain has TRBV11-2 and TRBJ2-7; possible D gene TRBD2, 5 bases. Germline V gene lookup returns CDR1 SGHAT and CDR2 FQNNGV. Trimming removed 0 bases from V and 3 bases from J, with 9 bases in between. This CDR3 comprises 14 residues. The DNA for the CDR3 is TGTGCCAGCAGCTTAGATCCCGGGGTCTACGAGCAGTACTTC. Its translation is CASSLDPGVYEQYF. Full variable domain (missing parts from reference TRBV11-2 and TRBJ2-7): EAGVAQSPRYKIIEKRQSVAFWCNPISGHATLYWYQQILGQGPKLLIQFQNNGVVDDSQLPKDRFSAERLKGVDSTLKIQPAKLEDSAVYLCASSLDPGVYEQYFGPGTRLTVT.

The V and J genes are TRBV5-4 and TRBJ2-5, with TRBD2 identical over 7 bases. CDR1 and CDR2 (germline): SGHNT, YYREEE (reference sequence). Trimming removed 4 bases from V and 5 bases from J; junction bases left unmatched: 8. The CDR3 runs to 14 residues. Here the CDR3 DNA reads TGTGCCAGCAGCACGCGACTAGCTGGGGAGACCCAGTACTTC. It yields the protein CASSTRLAGETQYF.

The genes are TRBV6-1 and TRBJ1-4; a possible D gene is TRBD1 (5 bases). The CDR3 contains 14 residues. From germline, CDR1 is MNHNS and CDR2 SASEGT. V lost 6 bases, J lost 1 base, and 9 bases lay in between. The chain's CDR3 is CASRTRETNEKLFF. The CDR3 DNA reads as TGTGCCAGCAGAACCAGGGAAACTAATGAAAAACTGTTTTTT.

This clonotype showed up many times. The V gene is TRBV28, the J gene TRBJ2-7; 12 bases map to TRBD2. V lost 5 bases and J lost 6; bases outside the gene matches: 5. Germline V gives CDR1 MDHEN, CDR2 SYDVKM. The CDR3 has 14 residues. As DNA, the CDR3 is TGTGCCAGCAGTGGGGGACTAGCGGGCCGCGAGCAGTACTTC. Translating gives CASSGGLAGREQYF.